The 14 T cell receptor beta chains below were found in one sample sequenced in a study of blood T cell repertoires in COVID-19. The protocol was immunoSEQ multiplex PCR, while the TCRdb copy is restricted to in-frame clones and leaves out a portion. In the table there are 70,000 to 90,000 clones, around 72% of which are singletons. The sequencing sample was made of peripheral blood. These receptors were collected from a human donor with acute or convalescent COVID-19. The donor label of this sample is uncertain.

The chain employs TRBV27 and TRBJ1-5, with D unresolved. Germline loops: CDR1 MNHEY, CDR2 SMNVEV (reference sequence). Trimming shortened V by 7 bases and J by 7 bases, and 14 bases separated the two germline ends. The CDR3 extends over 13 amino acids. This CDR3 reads CASTLGRGQPQHF. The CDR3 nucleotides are TGTGCCAGCACCCTAGGCCGAGGGCAGCCCCAGCATTTT.

The CDR3 nucleotides read TGTGCCAGCAGCCGTATGACAGGGGGTTTTACAGATACGCAGTATTTT. Residues: CASSRMTGGFTDTQYF. This chain joins TRBV14 and TRBJ2-3; 9 nucleotides match TRBD1. Germline CDR1 is SGHDN and CDR2 is FVKESK. With V trimmed by 4 bases and J by 3 bases, 8 bases remained unmatched. The CDR3 has 16 amino acids. The full variable domain, rest sourced from reference TRBV14 and TRBJ2-3, is EAGVTQFPSHSVIEKGQTVTLRCDPISGHDNLYWYRRVMGKEIKFLLHFVKESKQDESGMPNNRFLAERTGGTYSTLKVQPAELEDSGVYFCASSRMTGGFTDTQYFGPGTRLTVL.

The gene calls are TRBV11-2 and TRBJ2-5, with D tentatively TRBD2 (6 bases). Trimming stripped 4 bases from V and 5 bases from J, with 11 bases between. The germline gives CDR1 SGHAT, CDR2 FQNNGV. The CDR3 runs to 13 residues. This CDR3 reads CASSSGLTETQYF. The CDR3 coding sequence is TGTGCCAGCAGCTCGGGACTCACGGAGACCCAGTACTTC.

Here the CDR3 DNA reads TGCGCCAGCAGCCGGGGACAGGGGCGGCCTGAAGCTTTCTTT. As protein: CASSRGQGRPEAFF. The chain carries TRBV5-1 and TRBJ1-1; 10 positions match TRBD1. This CDR3 is built from 14 residues. CDR1 SGHRS and CDR2 YFSETQ come from the germline V gene. The V gene end was trimmed by 4 bases and the J gene end by 6 bases; junction bases not matched to a gene: 6.

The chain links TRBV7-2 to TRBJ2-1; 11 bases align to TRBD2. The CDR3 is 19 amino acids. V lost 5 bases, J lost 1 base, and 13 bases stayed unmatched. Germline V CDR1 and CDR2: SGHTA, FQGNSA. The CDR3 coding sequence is TGTGCCAGCAGCGAGACGCCAGGAACTAGCGGGAGTTCCTACAATGAGCAGTTCTTC. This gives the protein CASSETPGTSGSSYNEQFF.

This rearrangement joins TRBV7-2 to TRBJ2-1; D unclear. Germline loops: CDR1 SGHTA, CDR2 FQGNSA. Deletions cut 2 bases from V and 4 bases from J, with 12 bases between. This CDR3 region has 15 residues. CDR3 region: CASSLSAVVYNEQFF. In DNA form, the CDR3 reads TGTGCCAGCAGCTTAAGTGCGGTCGTATACAATGAGCAGTTCTTC.

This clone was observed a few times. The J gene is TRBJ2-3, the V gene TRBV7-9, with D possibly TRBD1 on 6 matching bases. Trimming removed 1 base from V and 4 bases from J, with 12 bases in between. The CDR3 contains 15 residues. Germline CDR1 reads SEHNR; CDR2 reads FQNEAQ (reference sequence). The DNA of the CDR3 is TGTGCCAGCAGCTTAGACAGGGTGGCATCAGATACGCAGTATTTT. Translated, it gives CASSLDRVASDTQYF.

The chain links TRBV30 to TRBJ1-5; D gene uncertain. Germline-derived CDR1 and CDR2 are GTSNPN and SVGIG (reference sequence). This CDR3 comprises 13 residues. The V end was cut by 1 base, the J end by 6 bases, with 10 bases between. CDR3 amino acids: CAWSGPNSQPQHF. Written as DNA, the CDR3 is TGTGCCTGGAGTGGGCCTAACAGTCAGCCCCAGCATTTT.

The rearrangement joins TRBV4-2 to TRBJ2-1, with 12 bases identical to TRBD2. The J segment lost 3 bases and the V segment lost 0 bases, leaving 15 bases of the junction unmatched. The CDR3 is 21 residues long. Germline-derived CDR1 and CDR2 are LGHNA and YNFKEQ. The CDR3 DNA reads TGTGCCAGCAGCCAAGACGTCGCTAGCGGGGGGGCCGTTCTTTACTACAATGAGCAGTTCTTC. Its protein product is CASSQDVASGGAVLYYNEQFF.

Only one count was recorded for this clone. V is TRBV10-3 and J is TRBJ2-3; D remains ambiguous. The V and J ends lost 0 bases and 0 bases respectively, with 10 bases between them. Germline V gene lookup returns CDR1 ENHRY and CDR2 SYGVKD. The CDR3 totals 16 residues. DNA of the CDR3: TGTGCCATCAGTGAGTCTGGAGCTTATAGCACAGATACGCAGTATTTT. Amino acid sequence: CAISESGAYSTDTQYF.

The CDR3 is CAISESMASGGHHSYEQYV. CDR3 nucleotide sequence: TGTGCCATCAGTGAGTCAATGGCTAGCGGGGGACACCACTCCTACGAGCAGTACGTC. The gene calls are TRBV10-3 and TRBJ2-7; 10 bases are a match to TRBD2. The CDR3 runs to 19 residues. The germline V gene has CDR1 ENHRY and CDR2 SYGVKD. V trimming: 0 bases; J trimming: 0 bases; junction bases outside the gene matches: 11.

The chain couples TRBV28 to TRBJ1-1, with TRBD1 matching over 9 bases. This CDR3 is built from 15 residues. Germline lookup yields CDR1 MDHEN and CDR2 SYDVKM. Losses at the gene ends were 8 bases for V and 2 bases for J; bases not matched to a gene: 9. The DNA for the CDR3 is TGTGCCAGCGCACTTCCGGGACAGGGAAACACTGAAGCTTTCTTT. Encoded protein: CASALPGQGNTEAFF.

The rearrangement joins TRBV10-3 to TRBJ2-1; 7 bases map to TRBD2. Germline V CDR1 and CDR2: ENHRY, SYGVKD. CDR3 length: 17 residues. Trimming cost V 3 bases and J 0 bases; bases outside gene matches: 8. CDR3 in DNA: TGTGCCATCAGTGATGGGGGGAGGGTTTTCTCCTACAATGAGCAGTTCTTC. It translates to CAISDGGRVFSYNEQFF.

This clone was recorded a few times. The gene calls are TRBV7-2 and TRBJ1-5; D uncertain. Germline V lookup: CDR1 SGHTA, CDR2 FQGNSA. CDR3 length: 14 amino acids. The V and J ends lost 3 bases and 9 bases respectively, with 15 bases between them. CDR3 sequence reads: CASSFPGSQRPQHF. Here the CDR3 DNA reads TGTGCCAGCAGCTTCCCGGGGTCGCAGCGGCCCCAGCATTTT.